One TCR beta chain is described in this entry. The data derive from a study of blood T cell repertoires in COVID-19. Germline-derived CDR1 and CDR2 are MGHDK and SYGVNS. The CDR3 contains 16 residues. Trimming cost V 3 bases and J 1 base, with 14 bases left between them. TCRdb keeps only in-frame clones here, not all; method: immunoSEQ multiplex PCR. The top ten clones hold approximately 14% of a sample with fewer than 60,000 clones, 86% of them seen once. The rearrangement uses TRBV25-1 and TRBJ2-3, with D possibly matching TRBD1 (5 bases). The sequencing sample was made of peripheral blood. The clonotype comes from a human donor in a cohort sampled during active COVID-19. The CDR3 loop reads CASSDVSGSGTDTQYF. The CDR3 DNA follows: TGTGCCAGCAGTGACGTCTCAGGGTCCGGCACAGATACGCAGTATTTT.